A few counts support the clone carrying this TCR beta chain. Its antigen is still unknown. The data were obtained in a study of response to subunit inactivated influenza vaccine. The CDR3 is 11 amino acids. Germline V gene sequence: CDR1 DFQATT, CDR2 SNEGSKA (reference sequence). The V end was cut by 6 bases, the J end by 4 bases, with 6 bases between. TCRdb used MiXCR to reprocess the RT-PCR reads, holding one entry per CDR3 protein. Among about 160,000 distinct CDR3 sequences, roughly a tenth were seen once, and the ten largest hold 12%. Study observations and caveats: A suggestion made by the authors is that each seasonal influenza vaccination recruits few new T cells.

The TCR originated in a man aged 45 to 65 who received an inactivated influenza vaccine. The chain uses TRBV20-1 and TRBJ1-4, with D uncertain. The specimen was non-naive T cells sorted from PBMCs, collected around seven weeks after vaccination. The CDR3 region is CSAGLNEKLFF. Written as DNA, the CDR3 is TGCAGTGCCGGCCTTAATGAAAAACTGTTTTTT.